This T cell receptor beta chain was found in a study of blood T cells in healthy people across ages. General study findings and limits: The unsorted PBMCs prevented any conclusive comparison of naive versus antigen-experienced cells.

The CDR3 is 15 amino acids. The trim removed 0 bases at V and 4 bases at J, leaving 4 bases unmatched. CDR1 is MNHEY, CDR2 SVGEGT, per germline. The second PCR ran roughly 6 to 12 cycles with a sample-barcoded 5' primer and J-beta primers. TCRdb called the 5' RACE reads again in MiXCR, with one record for every CDR3 protein. The sample lists approximately 800,000 distinct CDR3 sequences; roughly 25% were seen once. With respect to this clonotype: Its specificity is unknown.

These same data were also listed under a study on T cells of mothers and their children. That study reports: A few healthy Caucasian mothers, along with their six children, were the donors.

The V call is TRBV6-2 or TRBV6-3, the J call TRBJ2-3, with 7 bases lining up with TRBD1. The sample was blood. The sequence was obtained from a boy between 5 and 17 years old in good health. The CDR3 region is CASSYSKGGADTQYF. The CDR3 DNA follows: TGTGCCAGCAGTTACTCGAAAGGGGGCGCAGATACGCAGTATTTT.